The rows below give T cell receptor beta chains drawn from one sample of a study of blood T cells in healthy people across ages. TCRdb processed the 5' RACE reads anew with MiXCR; each CDR3 protein has one entry. The table has about 320,000 distinct CDR3 sequences, roughly 26% seen once. The sample consisted of blood. The receptors stem from a woman aged 70-85 years in good health. The CDR3 runs from the conserved cysteine through the conserved F or W. A D gene is named only where the DNA matches it firmly. Part of the rows lack a size; the others show once, few, many or a class for expanded clones.

TRBJ1-5	TRBV2	13	few	NA	TGTGCCAGCAAGATGGGCCAGGATCAGCCCCAGCATTTT	CASKMGQDQPQHF
TRBJ1-1	TRBV12-3/TRBV12-4	11	NA	NA	TGTGCCAGCGGGAAGAACACTGAAGCTTTCTTT	CASGKNTEAFF
TRBJ1-2	TRBV14	13	few	TRBD1	TGTGCCAGCAGCCTGCGGACAGGGATGGGCTACACCTTC	CASSLRTGMGYTF
TRBJ2-7	TRBV3-1	16	few	NA	TGTGCCAGCAGCCGAATATTGACAGGTTCGTCTACCGAGCAGTACTTC	CASSRILTGSSTEQYF
TRBJ2-1	TRBV20-1	13	NA	NA	TGCAGTGCTAGAGTCCCTATTATGAATGAGCAGTTCTTC	CSARVPIMNEQFF
TRBJ2-1	TRBV27	15	once	NA	TGTGCCAGCAGTTATCTTGCGGGAAAATACAATGAGCAGTTCTTC	CASSYLAGKYNEQFF
TRBJ2-3	TRBV28	16	few	TRBD2	TGTGCCAGCAGTTCACCCCCGCGGGAGGGGGCAGATACGCAGTATTTT	CASSSPPREGADTQYF
TRBJ1-6	TRBV28	16	few	TRBD1	TGTGCCAGCAGTATAACAGGGGCGAGGGAAAATTCACCCCTCCACTTT	CASSITGARENSPLHF
TRBJ2-7	TRBV18	14	NA	NA	TGTGCCAGCTCACCACTGGGGGATCCCTACGAGCAGTACTTC	CASSPLGDPYEQYF
TRBJ2-3	TRBV6-2/TRBV6-3	14	few	NA	TGTGCCAGCAGCCCTTCATTACCCACAGATACGCAGTATTTT	CASSPSLPTDTQYF
TRBJ1-4	TRBV20-1	17	few	NA	TGCAGTGCTAGAGGGCCACAAAGAACAGGGAGGAGTGAAAAACTGTTTTTT	CSARGPQRTGRSEKLFF
TRBJ2-6	TRBV12-3/TRBV12-4	15	few	NA	TGTGCCAGCAGTTTGACGGTCCCTGGGGCCAACGTCCTGACTTTC	CASSLTVPGANVLTF
TRBJ1-2	TRBV2	15	NA	NA	TGTGCCAGCAGTGAACCTACCGGGGCTAACTATGGCTACACCTTC	CASSEPTGANYGYTF
TRBJ1-2	TRBV29-1	16	NA	TRBD1	TGCAGCGTTGGAGGGACAGGGGGAGCCTCTAACTATGGCTACACCTTC	CSVGGTGGASNYGYTF
TRBJ2-5	TRBV14	13	many	NA	TGTGCCAGCAGCCATGACAGAAAAGAGACCCAGTACTTC	CASSHDRKETQYF
TRBJ2-2	TRBV20-1	17	NA	TRBD2	TGCAGTGCTAGAGGATCTAGCGGGAGAAGTCACACCGGGGAGCTGTTTTTT	CSARGSSGRSHTGELFF
TRBJ1-5	TRBV20-1	14	NA	NA	TGCAGTGCCCTCAGCGGTGGACAACGACAGCCCCAGCATTTT	CSALSGGQRQPQHF
TRBJ1-2	TRBV20-1	14	NA	TRBD1	TGCAGTGCTAGAGAAGAGGGGGCAGGTTATGGCTACACCTTC	CSAREEGAGYGYTF
TRBJ1-1	TRBV20-1	14	few	NA	TGCAGTGCTAGTTTGGGGGGCATGAACACTGAAGCTTTCTTT	CSASLGGMNTEAFF
TRBJ1-6	TRBV2	15	few	NA	TGTGCCAGCATCCTAGACAGACTCCTAAATTCACCCCTCCACTTT	CASILDRLLNSPLHF
TRBJ2-1	TRBV18	14	NA	TRBD1	TGTGCCAGCTCACCACGTGAGGGGGCCAATGAGCAGTTCTTC	CASSPREGANEQFF
TRBJ1-1	TRBV15	12	NA	NA	TGTGCCACCAGCAGAGATGGAACGGGAGCTTTCTTT	CATSRDGTGAFF
TRBJ2-4	TRBV3-1	15	many	TRBD2	TGTGCCAGCAGCCAAGCTGGACTAGCGGTAAACATTCAGTACTTC	CASSQAGLAVNIQYF
TRBJ2-7	TRBV6-6	15	NA	TRBD1	TGTGCCAGCAGAACACAGGGGCCCTACTCCTACGAGCAGTACTTC	CASRTQGPYSYEQYF